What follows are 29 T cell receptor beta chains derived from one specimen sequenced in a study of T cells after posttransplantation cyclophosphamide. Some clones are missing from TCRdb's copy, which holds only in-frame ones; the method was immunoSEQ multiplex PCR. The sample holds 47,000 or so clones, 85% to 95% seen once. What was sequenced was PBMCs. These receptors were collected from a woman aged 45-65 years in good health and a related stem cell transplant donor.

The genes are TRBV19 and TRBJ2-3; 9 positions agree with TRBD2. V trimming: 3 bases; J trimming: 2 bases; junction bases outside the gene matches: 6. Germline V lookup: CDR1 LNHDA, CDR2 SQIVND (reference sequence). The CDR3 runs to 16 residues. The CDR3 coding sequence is TGTGCCAGTAGTATCGGGGTAGCGGGGGCCACAGATACGCAGTATTTT. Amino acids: CASSIGVAGATDTQYF.

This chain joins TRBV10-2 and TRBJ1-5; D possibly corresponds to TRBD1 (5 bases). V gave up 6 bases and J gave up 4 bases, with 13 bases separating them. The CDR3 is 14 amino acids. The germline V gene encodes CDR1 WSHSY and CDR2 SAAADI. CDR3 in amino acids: CASRGTEGNQPQHF. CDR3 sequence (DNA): TGCGCCAGCAGGGGGACGGAGGGAAATCAGCCCCAGCATTTT.

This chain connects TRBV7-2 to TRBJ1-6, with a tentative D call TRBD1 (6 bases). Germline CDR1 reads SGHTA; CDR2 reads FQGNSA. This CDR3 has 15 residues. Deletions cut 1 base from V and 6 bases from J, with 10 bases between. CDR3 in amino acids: CASSLVPGANSPLHF. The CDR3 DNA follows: TGTGCCAGCAGCTTAGTACCAGGGGCTAATTCACCCCTCCACTTT.

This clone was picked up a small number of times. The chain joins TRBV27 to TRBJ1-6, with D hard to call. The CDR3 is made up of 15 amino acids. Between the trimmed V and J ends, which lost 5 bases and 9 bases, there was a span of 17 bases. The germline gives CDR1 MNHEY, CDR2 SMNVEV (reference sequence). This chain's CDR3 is CASSPTHGSSSPLHF. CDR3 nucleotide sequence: TGTGCCAGCAGTCCAACTCACGGGAGCTCTTCACCCCTCCACTTT.

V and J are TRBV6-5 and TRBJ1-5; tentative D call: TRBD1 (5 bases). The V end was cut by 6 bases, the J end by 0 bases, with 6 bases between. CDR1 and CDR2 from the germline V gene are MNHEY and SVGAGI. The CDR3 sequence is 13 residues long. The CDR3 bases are TGTGCCAGCAGCGACAGTAGCAATCAGCCCCAGCATTTT. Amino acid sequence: CASSDSSNQPQHF.

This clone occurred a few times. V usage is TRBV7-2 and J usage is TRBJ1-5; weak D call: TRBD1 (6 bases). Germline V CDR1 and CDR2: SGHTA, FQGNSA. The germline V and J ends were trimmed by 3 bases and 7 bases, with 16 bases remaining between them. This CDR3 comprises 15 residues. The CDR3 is CASSFAGGAGQPQHF. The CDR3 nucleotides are TGTGCCAGCAGCTTCGCTGGGGGGGCTGGCCAGCCCCAGCATTTT.

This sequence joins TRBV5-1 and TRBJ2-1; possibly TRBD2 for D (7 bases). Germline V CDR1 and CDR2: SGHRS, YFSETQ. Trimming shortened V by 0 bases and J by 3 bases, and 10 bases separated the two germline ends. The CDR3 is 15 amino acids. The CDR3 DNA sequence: TGCGCCAGCAGCTTGGAGGGGGAGGGCTACAATGAGCAGTTCTTC. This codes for CASSLEGEGYNEQFF.

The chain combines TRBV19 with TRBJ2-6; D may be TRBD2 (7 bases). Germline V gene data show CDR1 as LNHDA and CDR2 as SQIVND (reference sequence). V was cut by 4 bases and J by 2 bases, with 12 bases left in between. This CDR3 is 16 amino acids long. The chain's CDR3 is CASSSRGAAGANVLTF. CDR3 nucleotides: TGTGCCAGTAGTAGTCGGGGGGCGGCTGGGGCCAACGTCCTGACTTTC.

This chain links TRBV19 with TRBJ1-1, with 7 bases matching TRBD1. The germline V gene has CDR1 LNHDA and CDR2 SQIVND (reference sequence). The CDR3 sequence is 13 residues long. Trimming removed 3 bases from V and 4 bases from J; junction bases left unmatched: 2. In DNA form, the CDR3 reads TGTGCCAGTAGTATTAAGGGGGCCACTGAAGCTTTCTTT. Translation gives CASSIKGATEAFF.

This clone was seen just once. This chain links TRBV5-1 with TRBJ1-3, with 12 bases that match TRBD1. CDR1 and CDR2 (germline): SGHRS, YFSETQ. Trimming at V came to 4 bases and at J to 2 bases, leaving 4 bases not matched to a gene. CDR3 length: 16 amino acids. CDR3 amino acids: CASSPGQGATGNTIYF. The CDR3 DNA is TGCGCCAGCAGCCCGGGACAGGGGGCTACTGGAAACACCATATATTTT. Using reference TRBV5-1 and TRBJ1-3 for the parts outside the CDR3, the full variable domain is KAGVTQTPRYLIKTRGQQVTLSCSPISGHRSVSWYQQTPGQGLQFLFEYFSETQRNKGNFPGRFSGRQFSNSRSEMNVSTLELGDSALYLCASSPGQGATGNTIYFGEGSWLTVV.

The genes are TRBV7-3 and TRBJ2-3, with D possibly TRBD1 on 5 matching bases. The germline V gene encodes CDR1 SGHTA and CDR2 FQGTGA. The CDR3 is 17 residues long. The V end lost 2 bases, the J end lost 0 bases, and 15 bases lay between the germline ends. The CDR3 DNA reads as TGTGCCAGCAGCTTATGGGTGGGGCGAATAAGCACAGATACGCAGTATTTT. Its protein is CASSLWVGRISTDTQYF. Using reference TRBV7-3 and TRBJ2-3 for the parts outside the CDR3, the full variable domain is GAGVSQTPSNKVTEKGKYVELRCDPISGHTALYWYRQSLGQGPEFLIYFQGTGAADDSGLPNDRFFAVRPEGSVSTLKIQRTERGDSAVYLCASSLWVGRISTDTQYFGPGTRLTVL.

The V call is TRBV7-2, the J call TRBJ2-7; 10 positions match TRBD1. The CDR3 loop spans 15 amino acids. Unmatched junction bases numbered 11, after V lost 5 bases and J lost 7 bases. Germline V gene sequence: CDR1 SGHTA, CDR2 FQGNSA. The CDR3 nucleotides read TGTGCCAGCAGCATTAGCGGGACAGGGGCCTTGGAGCAGTACTTC. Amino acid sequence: CASSISGTGALEQYF.

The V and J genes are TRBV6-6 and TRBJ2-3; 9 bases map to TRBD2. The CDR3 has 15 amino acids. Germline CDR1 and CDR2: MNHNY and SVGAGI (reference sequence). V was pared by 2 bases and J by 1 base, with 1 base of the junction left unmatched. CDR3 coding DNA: TGTGCCAGCAGTTACATAGCGGGGGGCACAGATACGCAGTATTTT. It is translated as CASSYIAGGTDTQYF.

CDR3 region: CASSPAGTGYMNTEAFF. The DNA for the CDR3 is TGTGCCAGCAGCCCGGCCGGGACAGGGTATATGAACACTGAAGCTTTCTTT. J is TRBJ1-1 and V is TRBV28; TRBD1 agrees at 9 bases. The CDR3 contains 17 residues. Trimming at V came to 6 bases and at J to 0 bases, leaving 11 bases not matched to a gene. Germline V CDR1 and CDR2: MDHEN, SYDVKM.

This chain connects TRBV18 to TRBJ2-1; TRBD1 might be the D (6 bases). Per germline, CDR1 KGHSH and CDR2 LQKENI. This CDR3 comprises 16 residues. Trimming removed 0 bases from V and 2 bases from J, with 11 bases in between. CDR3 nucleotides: TGTGCCAGCTCACCACCTTTGGACAGCACCTACAATGAGCAGTTCTTC. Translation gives CASSPPLDSTYNEQFF.

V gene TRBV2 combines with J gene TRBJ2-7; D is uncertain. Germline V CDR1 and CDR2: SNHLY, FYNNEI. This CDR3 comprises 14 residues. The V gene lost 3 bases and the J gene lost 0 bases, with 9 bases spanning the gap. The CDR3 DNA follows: TGTGCCAGCAGTGAGGCGGTTAGCTCCTACGAGCAGTACTTC. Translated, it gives CASSEAVSSYEQYF.

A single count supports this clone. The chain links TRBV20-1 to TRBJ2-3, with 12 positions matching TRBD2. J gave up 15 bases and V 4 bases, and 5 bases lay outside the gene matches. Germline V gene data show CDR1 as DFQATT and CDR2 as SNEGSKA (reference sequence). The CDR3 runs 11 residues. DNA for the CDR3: TGCAGTGCTACAGGACTAGCGGGGTTCTATTTT. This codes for CSATGLAGFYF.

CDR3 nucleotide sequence: TGTGCCAGCAGCTTATCTAGCGGGAGGGCCACTGAGCAGTTCTTC. This sequence encodes CASSLSSGRATEQFF. The rearrangement links TRBV7-2 to TRBJ2-1; the match to TRBD2 covers 12 bases. Germline CDR1 is SGHTA and CDR2 is FQGNSA. The CDR3 covers 15 residues. V lost 2 bases to trimming and J lost 9 bases; unmatched junction nucleotides: 5.

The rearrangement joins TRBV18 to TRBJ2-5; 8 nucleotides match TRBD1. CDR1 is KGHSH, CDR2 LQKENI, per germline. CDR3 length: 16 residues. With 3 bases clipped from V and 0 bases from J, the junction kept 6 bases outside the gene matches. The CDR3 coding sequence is TGTGCCAGCTCACCTGGGGACAGGACGTACCAAGAGACCCAGTACTTC. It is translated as CASSPGDRTYQETQYF.

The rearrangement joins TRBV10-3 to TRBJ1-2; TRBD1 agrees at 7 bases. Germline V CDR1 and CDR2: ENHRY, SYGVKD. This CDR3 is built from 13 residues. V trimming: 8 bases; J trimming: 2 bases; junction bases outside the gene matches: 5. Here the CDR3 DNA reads TGTGCCATCTCCGAGGACAGGAACTATGGCTACACCTTC. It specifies CAISEDRNYGYTF.

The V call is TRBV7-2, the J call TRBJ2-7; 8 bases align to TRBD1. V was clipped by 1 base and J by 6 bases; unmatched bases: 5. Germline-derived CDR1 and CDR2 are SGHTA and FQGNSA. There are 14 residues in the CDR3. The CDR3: CASSLVETGVEQYF. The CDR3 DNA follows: TGTGCCAGCAGCTTAGTGGAGACAGGGGTCGAGCAGTACTTC.

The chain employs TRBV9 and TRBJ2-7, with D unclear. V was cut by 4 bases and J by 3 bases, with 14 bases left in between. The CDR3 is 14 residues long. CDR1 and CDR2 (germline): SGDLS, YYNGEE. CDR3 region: CASSPRVVGYEQYF. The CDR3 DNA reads TGTGCCAGCAGCCCCCGGGTAGTGGGCTACGAGCAGTACTTC. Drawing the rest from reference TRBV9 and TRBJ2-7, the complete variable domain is DSGVTQTPKHLITATGQRVTLRCSPRSGDLSVYWYQQSLDQGLQFLIQYYNGEERAKGNILERFSAQQFPDLHSELNLSSLELGDSALYFCASSPRVVGYEQYFGPGTRLTVT.

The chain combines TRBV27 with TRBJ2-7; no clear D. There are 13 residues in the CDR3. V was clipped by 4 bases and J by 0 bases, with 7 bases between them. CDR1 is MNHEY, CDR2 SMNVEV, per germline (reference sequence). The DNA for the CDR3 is TGTGCCAGCAGTTCTGGCAGCTCCTACGAGCAGTACTTC. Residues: CASSSGSSYEQYF.

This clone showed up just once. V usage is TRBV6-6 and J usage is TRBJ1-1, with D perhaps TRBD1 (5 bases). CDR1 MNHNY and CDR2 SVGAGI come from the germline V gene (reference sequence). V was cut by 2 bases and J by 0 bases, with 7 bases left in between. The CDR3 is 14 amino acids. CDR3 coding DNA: TGTGCCAGCAGTTACGGGGGGATGAACACTGAAGCTTTCTTT. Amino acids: CASSYGGMNTEAFF.

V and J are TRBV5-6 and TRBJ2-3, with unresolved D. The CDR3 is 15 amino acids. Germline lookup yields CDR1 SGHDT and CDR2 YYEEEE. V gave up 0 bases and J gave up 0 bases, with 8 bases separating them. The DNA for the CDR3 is TGTGCCAGCAGCTTGGTCGGAGCTAGCACAGATACGCAGTATTTT. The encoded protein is CASSLVGASTDTQYF.

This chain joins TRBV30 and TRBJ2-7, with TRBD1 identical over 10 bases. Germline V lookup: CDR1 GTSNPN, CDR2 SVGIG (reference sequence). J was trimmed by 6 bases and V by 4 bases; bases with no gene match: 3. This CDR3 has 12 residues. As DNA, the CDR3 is TGTGCCTGGACGGGACAGGGGCTCGAGCAGTACTTC. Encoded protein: CAWTGQGLEQYF.

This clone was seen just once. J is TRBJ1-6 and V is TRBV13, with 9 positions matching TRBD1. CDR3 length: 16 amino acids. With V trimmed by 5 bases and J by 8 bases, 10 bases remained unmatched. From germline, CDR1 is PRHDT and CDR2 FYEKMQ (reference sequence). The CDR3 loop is CASSLTRDRDDSPLHF. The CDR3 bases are TGTGCCAGCAGCCTAACGCGGGACAGGGACGATTCACCCCTCCACTTT. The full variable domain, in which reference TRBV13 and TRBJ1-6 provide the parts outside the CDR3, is AAGVIQSPRHLIKEKRETATLKCYPIPRHDTVYWYQQGPGQDPQFLISFYEKMQSDKGSIPDRFSAQQFSDYHSELNMSSLELGDSALYFCASSLTRDRDDSPLHFGNGTRLTVT.

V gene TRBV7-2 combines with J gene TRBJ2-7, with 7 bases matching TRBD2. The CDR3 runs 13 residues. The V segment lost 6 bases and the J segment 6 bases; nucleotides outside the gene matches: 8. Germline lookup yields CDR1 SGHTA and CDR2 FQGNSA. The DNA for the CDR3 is TGTGCCAGCAGGGGCGGGGGTCCCGGCGAGCAGTACTTC. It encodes CASRGGGPGEQYF.

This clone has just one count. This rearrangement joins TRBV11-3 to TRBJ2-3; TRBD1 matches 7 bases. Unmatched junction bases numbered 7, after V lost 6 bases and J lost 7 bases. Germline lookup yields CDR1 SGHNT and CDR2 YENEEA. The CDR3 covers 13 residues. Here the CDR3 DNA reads TGTGCCAGCAGTCTTAGGGGGCGGAATACGCAGTATTTT. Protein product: CASSLRGRNTQYF. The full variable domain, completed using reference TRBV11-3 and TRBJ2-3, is EAGVVQSPRYKIIEKKQPVAFWCNPISGHNTLYWYLQNLGQGPELLIRYENEEAVDDSQLPKDRFSAERLKGVDSTLKIQPAELGDSAVYLCASSLRGRNTQYFGPGTRLTVL.